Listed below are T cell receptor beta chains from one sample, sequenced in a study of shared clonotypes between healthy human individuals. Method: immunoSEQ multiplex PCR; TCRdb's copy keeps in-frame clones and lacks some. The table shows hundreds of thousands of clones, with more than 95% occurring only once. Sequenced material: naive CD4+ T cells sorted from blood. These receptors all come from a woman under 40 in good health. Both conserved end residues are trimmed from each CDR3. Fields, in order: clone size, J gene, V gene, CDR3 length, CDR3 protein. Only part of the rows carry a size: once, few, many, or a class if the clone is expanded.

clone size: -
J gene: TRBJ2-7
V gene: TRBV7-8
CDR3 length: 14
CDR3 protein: ASSLGGLAGSYEQY

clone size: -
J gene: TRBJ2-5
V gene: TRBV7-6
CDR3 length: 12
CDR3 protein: ASSSGTGQETQY

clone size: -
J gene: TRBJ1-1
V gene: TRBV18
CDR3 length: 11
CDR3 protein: ASSPVGTTEAF

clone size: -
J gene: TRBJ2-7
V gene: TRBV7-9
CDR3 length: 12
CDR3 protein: ASSLGTSGRAKY

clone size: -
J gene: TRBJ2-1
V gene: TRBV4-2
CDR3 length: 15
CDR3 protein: ASSQDLSGGPYNEQF

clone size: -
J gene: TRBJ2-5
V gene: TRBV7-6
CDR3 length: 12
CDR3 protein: ASSGGERGETQY

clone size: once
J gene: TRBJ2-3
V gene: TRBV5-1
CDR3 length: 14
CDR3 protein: ASSLGSAFTTDTQY

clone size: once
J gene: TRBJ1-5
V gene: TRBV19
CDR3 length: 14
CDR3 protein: ASRDRGSRGNQPQH

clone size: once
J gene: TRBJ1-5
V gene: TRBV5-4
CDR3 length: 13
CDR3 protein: ASSLELYPDQPQH

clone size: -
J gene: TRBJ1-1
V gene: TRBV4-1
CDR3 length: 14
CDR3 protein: ASSQAYRTGNPEAF

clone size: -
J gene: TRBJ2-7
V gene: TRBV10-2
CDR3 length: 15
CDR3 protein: ASSEGPGQGDSYEQY

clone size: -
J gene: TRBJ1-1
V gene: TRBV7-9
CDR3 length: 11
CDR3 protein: ASSLVENTEAF

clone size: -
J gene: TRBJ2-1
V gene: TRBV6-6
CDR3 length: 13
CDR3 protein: ASSTPPQGGNEQF

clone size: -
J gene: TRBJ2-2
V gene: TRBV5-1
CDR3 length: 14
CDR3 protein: ASSLAGQGNTGELF

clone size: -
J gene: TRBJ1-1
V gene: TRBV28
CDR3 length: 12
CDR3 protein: ASSRPDMNTEAF

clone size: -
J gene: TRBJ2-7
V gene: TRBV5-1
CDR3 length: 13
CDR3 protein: ASSTPEQGLREQY

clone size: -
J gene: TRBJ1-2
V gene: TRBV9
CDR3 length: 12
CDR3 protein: ASRTGGGDYGYT

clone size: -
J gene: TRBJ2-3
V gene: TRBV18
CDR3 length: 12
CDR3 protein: ASSPGQGSDTQY

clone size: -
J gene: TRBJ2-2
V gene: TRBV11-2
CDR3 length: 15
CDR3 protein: ASSYLWGQLPTGELF

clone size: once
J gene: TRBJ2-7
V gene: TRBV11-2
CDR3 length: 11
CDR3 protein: ASSSRTVYEQY

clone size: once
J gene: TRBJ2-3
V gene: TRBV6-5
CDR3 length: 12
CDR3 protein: ASSYTRSTDTQY

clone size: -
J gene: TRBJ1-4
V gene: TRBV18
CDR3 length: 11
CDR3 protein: ASSPGGREKLF